A single sample gave rise to the 13 T cell receptor beta chains below, sequenced in a study of blood T cells in healthy people across ages. A sample-barcoded 5' primer and a J-beta primer mix were used in a second PCR of roughly 6 to 11 cycles. MiXCR, applied by TCRdb to the 5' RACE reads, yields one record per CDR3 protein. Of 800,000 to 1,300,000 distinct CDR3 sequences in the sample, approximately 25% were seen once. The data were also submitted as part of a second study, on T cells of mothers and their children.

The sequenced sample consisted of blood. Receptors originate from a girl aged 2-15 years in good health.

This clonotype was recorded a few times. The CDR3, as DNA: TGTGCCAGCAGTTGGGGGACTGGAACCTACGAGCAGTACTTC. Protein sequence: CASSWGTGTYEQYF. The rearrangement uses TRBV6-5 and TRBJ2-7; tentatively, D is TRBD2 (6 bases). The V end was cut by 4 bases, the J end by 2 bases, with 12 bases between. CDR3 length: 14 residues. The germline V gene encodes CDR1 MNHEY and CDR2 SVGAGI.

This clonotype was detected only a few times. One end of the junction fails to match germline, which may point to a read error. The chain recombines TRBV13 with TRBJ1-4; D perhaps matches TRBD1 (5 bases). The CDR3 spans 11 residues. Germline-derived CDR1 and CDR2 are PRHDT and FYEKMQ (reference sequence). DNA for the CDR3: TGTGCCAGCAGCTTAGGCGGGGCCAGGAATTTT. Translated, it gives CASSLGGARNF.

The chain is built from TRBV11-3 and TRBJ2-1, with D perhaps matching TRBD1 or TRBD2 (5 bases each). The CDR3 loop spans 14 amino acids. Trimming pared 5 bases from V and 6 bases from J, leaving 14 bases between. Germline V CDR1 and CDR2: SGHNT, YENEEA. The CDR3 protein is CASSKGPSANEQFF. The CDR3, as DNA: TGTGCCAGCAGCAAGGGACCATCGGCCAATGAGCAGTTCTTC.

The CDR3 sequence: CASRPGTGEGFRVGYTF. The DNA for the CDR3 is TGTGCCAGCAGACCCGGGACAGGGGAAGGATTCAGGGTGGGCTACACCTTC. This chain connects TRBV6-1 to TRBJ1-2, with TRBD1 matching over 10 bases. Looked up from germline, CDR1 is MNHNS and CDR2 is SASEGT. This CDR3 has 17 residues. The trim removed 6 bases at V and 8 bases at J, leaving 18 bases unmatched.

This clonotype was counted between two and nine times. CDR3 in DNA: TGTGCCAGCAGCACCCCCTTCGGGGGGCGCGAAGAGGGGGGAAACACCATATATTTT. Translating it yields CASSTPFGGREEGGNTIYF. V usage is TRBV9 and J usage is TRBJ1-3, with D maybe TRBD1 (6 bases). This CDR3 has 19 residues. V dropped 4 bases and J dropped 4 bases, with 27 bases sitting between them. Germline CDR1 is SGDLS and CDR2 is YYNGEE. The full variable domain, its missing parts supplied by reference TRBV9 and TRBJ1-3, is DSGVTQTPKHLITATGQRVTLRCSPRSGDLSVYWYQQSLDQGLQFLIQYYNGEERAKGNILERFSAQQFPDLHSELNLSSLELGDSALYFCASSTPFGGREEGGNTIYFGEGSWLTVV.

The chain joins TRBV20-1 to TRBJ1-1; no definite D call. Germline V lookup: CDR1 DFQATT, CDR2 SNEGSKA (reference sequence). V gave up 1 base and J gave up 5 bases, with 14 bases separating them. The CDR3 is 14 amino acids. CDR3 in DNA: TGCAGTGCTAGAGGACTCGGGATGGGGACTGAAGCTTTCTTT. As protein: CSARGLGMGTEAFF.

The rearrangement links TRBV29-1 to TRBJ2-5, with D uncertain. Trimming shortened V by 2 bases and J by 7 bases, and 5 bases separated the two germline ends. This CDR3 is built from 10 residues. Germline V CDR1 and CDR2: SQVTM, ANQGSEA. CDR3 bases: TGCAGCGTTGAAACGGGGACCCAGTACTTC. It translates to CSVETGTQYF.

This clonotype was found a few times. The CDR3 region is CASTLAGAEGTQYF. The CDR3 DNA follows: TGTGCCAGCACCTTAGCGGGAGCGGAAGGGACGCAGTATTTT. The rearrangement links TRBV12-3 or TRBV12-4 to TRBJ2-3, with TRBD2 identical over 9 bases. The junction had 11 bases not matched to a gene; V was cut back by 7 bases and J by 9 bases. CDR3 length: 14 residues.

This clonotype was recorded a few times. The genes are TRBV29-1 and TRBJ2-5; the D gene is possibly TRBD1 (5 bases). V was clipped by 3 bases and J by 0 bases, with 11 bases between them. The CDR3 contains 14 residues. CDR1 is SQVTM, CDR2 ANQGSEA, per germline. CDR3 DNA: TGCAGCGTTGAGTTATCCAGGGACCAAGAGACCCAGTACTTC. It yields the protein CSVELSRDQETQYF.

V usage is TRBV28 and J usage is TRBJ2-1, with 7 bases fitting TRBD1. Per the germline V gene, CDR1 is MDHEN and CDR2 is SYDVKM. The ends lost 4 bases at V and 10 bases at J; junction bases unmatched: 16. The CDR3 has 16 residues. CDR3: CASSSTGNTHINEQFF. The CDR3 nucleotides read TGTGCCAGCAGTTCGACAGGGAATACTCATATCAACGAGCAGTTCTTC.

This clonotype has only a few counts. The chain combines TRBV25-1 with TRBJ2-2; no reliable D call. V was cut by 7 bases and J by 5 bases, with 11 bases left in between. The CDR3 covers 13 residues. Per the germline V gene, CDR1 is MGHDK and CDR2 is SYGVNS. The CDR3 nucleotides read TGTGCCAGCAACGGCGTTGGGACCGGGGAGCTGTTTTTT. Amino acids: CASNGVGTGELFF.

Only a few counts were recorded for this clonotype. The chain carries TRBV28 and TRBJ2-3; TRBD2 aligns across 16 bases. This CDR3 has 18 amino acids. Germline values: CDR1 MDHEN, CDR2 SYDVKM. J was trimmed by 2 bases and V by 7 bases; bases with no gene match: 9. This CDR3 is CASTSTGLAGGFTDTQYF. In DNA form, the CDR3 reads TGTGCCAGCACTTCTACGGGACTAGCGGGAGGGTTCACAGATACGCAGTATTTT.

The chain uses TRBV20-1 and TRBJ1-2; no clear D gene. This CDR3 is built from 14 residues. The V end lost 0 bases, the J end lost 5 bases, and 13 bases lay between the germline ends. Germline V gene lookup returns CDR1 DFQATT and CDR2 SNEGSKA (reference sequence). CDR3 nucleotide sequence: TGCAGTGCTAGAGAGGCAGCCGCCTGGTATGGCTACACCTTC. Its translation is CSAREAAAWYGYTF.